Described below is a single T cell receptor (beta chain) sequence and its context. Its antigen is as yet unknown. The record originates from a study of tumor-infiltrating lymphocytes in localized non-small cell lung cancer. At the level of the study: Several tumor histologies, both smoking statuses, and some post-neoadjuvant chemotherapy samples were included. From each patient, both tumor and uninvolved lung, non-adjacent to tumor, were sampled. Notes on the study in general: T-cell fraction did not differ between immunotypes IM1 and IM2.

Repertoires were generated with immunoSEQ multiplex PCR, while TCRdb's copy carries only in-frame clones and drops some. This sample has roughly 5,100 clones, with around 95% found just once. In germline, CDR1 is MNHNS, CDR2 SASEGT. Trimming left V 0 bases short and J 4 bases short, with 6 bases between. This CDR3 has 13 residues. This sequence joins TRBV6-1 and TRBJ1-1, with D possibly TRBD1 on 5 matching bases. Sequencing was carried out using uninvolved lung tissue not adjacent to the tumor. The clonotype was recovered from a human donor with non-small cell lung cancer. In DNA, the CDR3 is TGTGCCAGCAGTGAAGCCGGGGCCACTGAAGCTTTCTTT. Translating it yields CASSEAGATEAFF.